The 17 T cell receptor beta chains below all came from one sample that was sequenced in a study of regulatory T cells in long-lasting Graves disease. Time point denoted: newly diagnosed GD, antithyroid drugs for less than 3 months. Scientists built the TCR library using RNA that was extracted from PBMCs. Arm-PCR of CDR3 regions and iRepertoire HTBI primers were the basis on which TCR beta libraries were built. In TCRdb, the multiplex PCR reads were re-called with MiXCR into one record per CDR3 protein. Among under 300,000 distinct CDR3 sequences, around 20% were seen once, and the ten largest hold around 13%. The sequenced sample was peripheral blood mononuclear cells (PBMCs), obtained at new diagnosis, from a patient treated with antithyroid drugs. The receptors were gathered from a female donor with Graves disease.

This clonotype occurred many times. This chain joins TRBV7-2 and TRBJ1-1; no firm D call. Trimming shortened V by 5 bases and J by 8 bases, and 18 bases separated the two germline ends. Germline CDR1 is SGHTA and CDR2 is FQGNSA. CDR3 length: 14 residues. The CDR3 DNA reads as TGTGCCAGCAGCCCTTTTGGAAGGAGGGCAGAAGCTTTCTTT. Translation gives CASSPFGRRAEAFF.

This clonotype has a count of ten or more. V and J are TRBV12-3 or TRBV12-4 and TRBJ1-1, with D possibly TRBD1 on 5 matching bases. The CDR3 is 13 residues long. Trimming cost V 9 bases and J 1 base, with 12 bases left between them. This chain's CDR3 is CASERGGNTEAFF. CDR3 nucleotide sequence: TGTGCCAGTGAGAGGGGAGGGAACACTGAAGCTTTCTTT.

This clonotype was found a few times. The gene calls are TRBV2 and TRBJ1-5, with D possibly being TRBD1 (5 bases). The CDR3 contains 15 residues. Germline V lookup: CDR1 SNHLY, CDR2 FYNNEI. V was cut by 6 bases and J by 0 bases, with 12 bases left in between. CDR3: CASRRVGGSNQPQHF. CDR3 in DNA: TGTGCCAGCAGGCGGGTCGGGGGTAGCAATCAGCCCCAGCATTTT.

With respect to this clonotype: Compared with germline, one end of the junction differs, possibly owing to a read error. This chain joins TRBV2 and TRBJ2-2; D perhaps matches TRBD2 (5 bases). Germline lookup yields CDR1 SNHLY and CDR2 FYNNEI. CDR3 length equals 13 residues. This CDR3 reads CASSEAGTGELFF. The CDR3 nucleotides read TGTGCCAGCAGTGAGGCGGGCACCGGGGAGCTGTTCTTT.

In its sample, this clonotype was seen many times. The rearrangement links TRBV5-5 to TRBJ2-7; D is perhaps TRBD1 (6 bases). This CDR3 has 14 residues. Germline values: CDR1 SGHKS, CDR2 YYEKEE (reference sequence). V shed 0 bases and J shed 6 bases, with 13 bases lying between them. The CDR3 is CASSLVRRGGEQYF. The CDR3 DNA follows: TGTGCCAGCAGCTTGGTTCGCAGGGGCGGCGAGCAGTACTTC.

In regard to this clonotype: The conserved phenylalanine or tryptophan is not found at the CDR3 terminus, so this likely reflects a read error. The chain couples TRBV7-2 to TRBJ2-5; D gene uncertain. CDR1 is SGHTA and CDR2 is FQGNSA in the germline V gene. Trimming removed 5 bases at V and 5 bases at J, with 15 bases between. The CDR3 has 14 amino acids. CDR3 protein: CASSRLVDGETQYS. DNA for the CDR3: TGTGCCAGCAGCCGCCTGGTGGATGGGGAGACCCAGTACTCC.

This clonotype showed up just once. The chain uses TRBV7-9 and TRBJ2-1; no reliable D call. Trimming removed 5 bases at V and 7 bases at J, with 9 bases between. This CDR3 is built from 12 residues. The V gene's germline CDR1 is SEHNR and CDR2 FQNEAQ (reference sequence). This CDR3 reads CASSRTGNEQFF. In DNA form, the CDR3 reads TGTGCCAGCAGCCGTACTGGGAATGAGCAGTTCTTC.

This clonotype was counted a few times. The rearrangement joins TRBV25-1 to TRBJ1-4, with a tentative D call TRBD1 (5 bases). V gave up 3 bases and J gave up 8 bases, with 13 bases separating them. Germline V CDR1 and CDR2: MGHDK, SYGVNS. The CDR3 spans 14 residues. The CDR3 spells CASSEGGKGEKLFF. DNA of the CDR3: TGTGCCAGCAGTGAGGGGGGAAAAGGGGAAAAACTGTTTTTT.

This clonotype came up a few times. J is TRBJ2-2 and V is TRBV6-4; 9 bases are shared with TRBD1. CDR1 MRHNA and CDR2 SNTAGT come from the germline V gene. This CDR3 has 14 residues. The V gene end was trimmed by 8 bases and the J gene end by 2 bases; junction bases not matched to a gene: 3. The CDR3 loop is CASRDRENTGELFF. Here the CDR3 DNA reads TGTGCCAGCCGGGACAGGGAAAACACCGGGGAGCTGTTTTTT.

This clonotype was detected many times. The chain is built from TRBV12-3 or TRBV12-4 and TRBJ1-1; a possible D gene is TRBD1 (5 bases). Deletions cut 4 bases from V and 0 bases from J, with 9 bases between. This CDR3 region has 14 residues. CDR3 amino acids: CASSWDRLNTEAFF. The CDR3, as DNA: TGTGCCAGCAGTTGGGACCGGTTGAACACTGAAGCTTTCTTT.

This clonotype was seen a few times. A clone one base away is much larger, so this may be a read error. The V and J genes are TRBV30 and TRBJ1-2, with 12 bases aligning to TRBD1. The CDR3 totals 13 residues. The J segment lost 8 bases and the V segment lost 2 bases, leaving 3 bases of the junction unmatched. Germline V gene data show CDR1 as GTSNPN and CDR2 as SVGIG (reference sequence). CDR3 loop: CAWSLGTGGGYTF. DNA for the CDR3: TGTGCCTGGAGTCTAGGGACAGGGGGCGGCTACACCTTC.

The chain recombines TRBV7-2 with TRBJ2-1; D possibly corresponds to TRBD1 (5 bases). Germline values: CDR1 SGHTA, CDR2 FQGNSA. CDR3 length: 15 residues. The V end lost 4 bases, the J end lost 8 bases, and 18 bases lay between the germline ends. In DNA, the CDR3 is TGTGCCAGCAGCTCATTGGGGCCCCTTGGGGATGAGCAGTTCTTC. Translated, it gives CASSSLGPLGDEQFF.

This clonotype has just one count. The genes are TRBV28 and TRBJ1-2; D not resolved. V was shortened by 6 bases and J by 4 bases, with 6 bases between the two germline ends. The CDR3 consists of 11 residues. CDR1 MDHEN and CDR2 SYDVKM come from the germline V gene. This CDR3 reads CASSGGYGYTF. Here the CDR3 DNA reads TGTGCCAGCAGCGGAGGCTATGGCTACACCTTC.

On this clonotype: Being one base from a much bigger clone, this may be a read error. The J gene is TRBJ1-5, the V gene TRBV15; tentatively, D is TRBD1 (5 bases). CDR3 length: 16 residues. CDR1 and CDR2 (germline): LNHNV, YYDKDF (reference sequence). CDR3 sequence: CATGRVQGVGSQPQHF. DNA for the CDR3: TGTGCCACCGGCAGGGTTCAGGGAGTGGGAAGTCAGCCCCAGCATTTT.

The chain is built from TRBV4-1 and TRBJ2-7, with D possibly being TRBD2 (5 bases). CDR1 and CDR2 from the germline V gene are MGHRA and YSYEKL. The CDR3 runs 14 residues. The V end was cut by 6 bases, the J end by 3 bases, with 15 bases between. CDR3 DNA: TGCGCCAGCAGTTTTGTCGGGGAAGGCTACGAGCAGTACTTC. Amino acids: CASSFVGEGYEQYF.

This clonotype was counted at least ten times. The CDR3, as DNA: TGTGCCAGCAGCTTAGGAGAGAGCTACGAGCAGTACTTC. Protein: CASSLGESYEQYF. V and J are TRBV7-2 and TRBJ2-7, with no clear D. The CDR3 covers 13 residues. The V gene lost 1 base and the J gene lost 3 bases, with 7 bases spanning the gap. CDR1 is SGHTA and CDR2 is FQGNSA in the germline V gene.

This clonotype was counted a single time. A far larger clone is a single base away, which makes a read error likely. This chain joins TRBV9 and TRBJ2-1; D is possibly TRBD2 (6 bases). The CDR3 sequence is 16 residues long. Germline V gives CDR1 SGDLS, CDR2 YYNGEE. The CDR3 loop reads CAGSLTLWDSDNEQFF. In DNA form, the CDR3 reads TGTGCCGGCAGCTTAACGTTGTGGGACTCAGACAATGAGCAGTTCTTC.